These 2 T cell receptor beta chains share one sample of origin, sequenced in a study of CD8 T cells in ankylosing spondylitis (dated by TCRdb to about 2017). Preparation of the library involved 5' RACE. Sequencing instrument: Illumina HiSeq 2500. The public reads were reanalyzed by TCRdb: fastp trimming at Q25, MiXCR alignment, in-frame beta chains only. Here each entry gathers all rows of one CDR3 protein and keeps the most common genes and DNA. Counted in this sample were fewer than 250,000 distinct CDR3 sequences; over 9.5% of them appeared once. 2.6% of the sample rests with the top ten. Sequencing used blood, either unsorted or a sorted T cell fraction (not recorded which). Receptors were obtained from a male donor with ankylosing spondylitis or in good health (not recorded which).

At least ten counts were recorded for this clonotype. The rearrangement uses TRBV30 and TRBJ1-6, with unresolved D. Trimming removed 4 bases from V and 10 bases from J, with 11 bases in between. Germline V gives CDR1 GTSNPN, CDR2 SVGIG (reference sequence). CDR3 length: 12 residues. The CDR3, as DNA: TGTGCCTGGAAGAGGTGGGGATCACCCCTCCACTTT. Residues: CAWKRWGSPLHF.

This clonotype has ten or more counts. The gene calls are TRBV29-1 and TRBJ1-1, with no clear D. This CDR3 has 13 residues. Germline loops: CDR1 SQVTM, CDR2 ANQGSEA. Between the trimmed V and J ends, which lost 6 bases and 5 bases, there was a span of 16 bases. CDR3 residues: CSVEKGWGTEAFF. In nucleotides, the CDR3 is TGCAGCGTGGAAAAGGGCTGGGGTACTGAAGCTTTCTTT. Combining the CDR3 with reference TRBV29-1 and TRBJ1-1 gives the whole variable domain SAVISQKPSRDICQRGTSLTIQCQVDSQVTMMFWYRQQPGQSLTLIATANQGSEATYESGFVIDKFPISRPNLTFSTLTVSNMSPEDSSIYLCSVEKGWGTEAFFGQGTRLTVV.